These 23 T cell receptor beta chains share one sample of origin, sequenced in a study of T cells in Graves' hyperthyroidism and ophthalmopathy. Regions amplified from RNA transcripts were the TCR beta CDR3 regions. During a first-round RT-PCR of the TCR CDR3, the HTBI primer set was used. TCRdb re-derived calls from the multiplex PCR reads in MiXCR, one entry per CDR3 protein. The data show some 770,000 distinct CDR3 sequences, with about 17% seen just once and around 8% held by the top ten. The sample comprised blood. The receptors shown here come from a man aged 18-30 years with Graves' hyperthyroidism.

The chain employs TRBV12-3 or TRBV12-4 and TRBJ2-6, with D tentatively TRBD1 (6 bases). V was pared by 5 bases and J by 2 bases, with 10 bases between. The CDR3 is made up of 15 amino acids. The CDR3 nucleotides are TGTGCCAGCAGTGCCAACAGGGCTGGGGCCAACGTCCTGACTTTC. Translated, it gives CASSANRAGANVLTF.

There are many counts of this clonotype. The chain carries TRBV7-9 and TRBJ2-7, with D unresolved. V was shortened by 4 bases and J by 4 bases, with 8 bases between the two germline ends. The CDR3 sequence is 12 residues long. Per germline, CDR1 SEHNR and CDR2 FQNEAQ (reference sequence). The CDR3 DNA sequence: TGTGCCAGCAGCTATTCGAGGTACGAGCAGTACTTC. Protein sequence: CASSYSRYEQYF. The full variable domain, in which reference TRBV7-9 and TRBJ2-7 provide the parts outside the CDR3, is DTGVSQNPRHKITKRGQNVTFRCDPISEHNRLYWYRQTLGQGPEFLTYFQNEAQLEKSRLLSDRFSAERPKGSFSTLEIQRTEQGDSAMYLCASSYSRYEQYFGPGTRLTVT.

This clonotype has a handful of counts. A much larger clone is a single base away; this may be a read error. CDR3 DNA sequence: TGTGCCAGCAGTTCATACAACCAAGGGACTAATGAGCAGTTCTTC. It yields the protein CASSSYNQGTNEQFF. This rearrangement joins TRBV28 to TRBJ2-1, with D possibly TRBD2 on 6 matching bases. The germline V gene encodes CDR1 MDHEN and CDR2 SYDVKM. This CDR3 is 15 amino acids long. The V and J ends lost 4 bases and 7 bases respectively, with 17 bases between them.

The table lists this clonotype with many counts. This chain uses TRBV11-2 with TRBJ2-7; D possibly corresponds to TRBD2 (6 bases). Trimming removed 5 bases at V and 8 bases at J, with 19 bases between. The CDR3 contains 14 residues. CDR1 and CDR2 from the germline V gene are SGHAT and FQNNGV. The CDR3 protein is CASSDSFRGTQQYF. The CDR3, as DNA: TGTGCCAGCAGCGATTCGTTTCGCGGGACCCAGCAGTACTTC. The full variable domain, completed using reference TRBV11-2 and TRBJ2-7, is EAGVAQSPRYKIIEKRQSVAFWCNPISGHATLYWYQQILGQGPKLLIQFQNNGVVDDSQLPKDRFSAERLKGVDSTLKIQPAKLEDSAVYLCASSDSFRGTQQYFGPGTRLTVT.

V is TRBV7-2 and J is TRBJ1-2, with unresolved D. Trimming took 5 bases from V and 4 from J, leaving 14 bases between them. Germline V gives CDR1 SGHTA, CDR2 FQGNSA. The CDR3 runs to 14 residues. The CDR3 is CASSPFVGGYGYTF. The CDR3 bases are TGTGCCAGCAGCCCCTTCGTCGGAGGCTATGGCTACACCTTC.

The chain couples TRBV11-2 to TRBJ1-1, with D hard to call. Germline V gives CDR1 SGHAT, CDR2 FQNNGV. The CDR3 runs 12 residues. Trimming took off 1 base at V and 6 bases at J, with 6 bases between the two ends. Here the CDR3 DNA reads TGTGCCAGCAGCTTAGGTGACGCTGAAGCTTTCTTT. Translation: CASSLGDAEAFF.

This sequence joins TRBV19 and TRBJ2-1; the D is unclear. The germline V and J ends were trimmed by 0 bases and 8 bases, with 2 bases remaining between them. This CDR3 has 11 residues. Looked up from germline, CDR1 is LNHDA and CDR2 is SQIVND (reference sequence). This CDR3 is CASSIDDEQFF. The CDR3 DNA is TGTGCCAGTAGTATAGACGATGAGCAGTTCTTC.

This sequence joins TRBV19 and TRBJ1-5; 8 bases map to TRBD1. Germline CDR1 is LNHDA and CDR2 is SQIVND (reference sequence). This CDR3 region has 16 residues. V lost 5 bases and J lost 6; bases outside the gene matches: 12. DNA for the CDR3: TGTGCCAGTAGTTATGTACGGACAGGGTACGGTCAGCCCCAGCATTTT. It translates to CASSYVRTGYGQPQHF.

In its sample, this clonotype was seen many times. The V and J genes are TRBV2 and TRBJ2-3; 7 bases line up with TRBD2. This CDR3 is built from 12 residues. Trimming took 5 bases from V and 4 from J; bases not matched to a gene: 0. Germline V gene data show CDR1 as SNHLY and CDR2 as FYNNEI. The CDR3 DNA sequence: TGTGCCAGCAGTCGGGAGGCAGATACGCAGTATTTT. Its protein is CASSREADTQYF. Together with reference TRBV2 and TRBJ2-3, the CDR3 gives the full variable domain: EPEVTQTPSHQVTQMGQEVILRCVPISNHLYFYWYRQILGQKVEFLVSFYNNEISEKSEIFDDQFSVERPDGSNFTLKIRSTKLEDSAMYFCASSREADTQYFGPGTRLTVL.

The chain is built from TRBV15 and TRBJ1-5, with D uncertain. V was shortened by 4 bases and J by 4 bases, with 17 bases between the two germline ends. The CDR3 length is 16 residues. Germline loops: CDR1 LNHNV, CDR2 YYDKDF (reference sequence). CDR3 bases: TGTGCCACCAGCACCAGACTCAGGTCTGGAAATCAGCCCCAGCATTTT. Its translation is CATSTRLRSGNQPQHF.

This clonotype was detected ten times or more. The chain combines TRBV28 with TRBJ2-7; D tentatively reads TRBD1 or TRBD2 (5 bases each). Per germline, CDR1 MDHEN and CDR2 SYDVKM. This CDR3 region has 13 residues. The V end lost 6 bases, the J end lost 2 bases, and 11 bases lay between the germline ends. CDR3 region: CASSNEGPYEQYF. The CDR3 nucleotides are TGTGCCAGCAGCAACGAGGGACCCTACGAGCAGTACTTC. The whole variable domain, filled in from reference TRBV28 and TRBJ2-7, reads DVKVTQSSRYLVKRTGEKVFLECVQDMDHENMFWYRQDPGLGLRLIYFSYDVKMKEKGDIPEGYSVSREKKERFSLILESASTNQTSMYLCASSNEGPYEQYFGPGTRLTVT.

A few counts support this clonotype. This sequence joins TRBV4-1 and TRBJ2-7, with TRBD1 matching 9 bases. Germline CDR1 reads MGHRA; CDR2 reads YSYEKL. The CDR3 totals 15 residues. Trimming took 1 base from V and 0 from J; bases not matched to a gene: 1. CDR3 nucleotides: TGCGCCAGCAGCCAAGTGGACAGGGGCTCCTACGAGCAGTACTTC. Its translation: CASSQVDRGSYEQYF.

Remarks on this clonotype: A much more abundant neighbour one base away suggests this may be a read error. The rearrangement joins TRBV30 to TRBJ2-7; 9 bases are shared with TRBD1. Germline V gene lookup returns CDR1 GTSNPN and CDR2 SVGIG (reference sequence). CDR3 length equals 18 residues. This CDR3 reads CAWSGSVFGTGSWYGQYF. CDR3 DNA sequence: TGTGCCTGGAGTGGGTCGGTGTTCGGGACAGGGAGTTGGTACGGGCAGTACTTC.

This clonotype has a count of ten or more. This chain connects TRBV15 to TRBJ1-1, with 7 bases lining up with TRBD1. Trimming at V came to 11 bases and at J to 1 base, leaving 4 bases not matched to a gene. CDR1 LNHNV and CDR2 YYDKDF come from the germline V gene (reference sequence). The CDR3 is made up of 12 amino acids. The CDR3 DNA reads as TGTGCCGCTGCAGGGGGGAACACTGAAGCTTTCTTT. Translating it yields CAAAGGNTEAFF. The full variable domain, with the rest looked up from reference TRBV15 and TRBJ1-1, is DAMVIQNPRYQVTQFGKPVTLSCSQTLNHNVMYWYQQKSSQAPKLLFHYYDKDFNNEADTPDNFQSRRPNTSFCFLDIRSPGLGDTAMYLCAAAGGNTEAFFGQGTRLTVV.

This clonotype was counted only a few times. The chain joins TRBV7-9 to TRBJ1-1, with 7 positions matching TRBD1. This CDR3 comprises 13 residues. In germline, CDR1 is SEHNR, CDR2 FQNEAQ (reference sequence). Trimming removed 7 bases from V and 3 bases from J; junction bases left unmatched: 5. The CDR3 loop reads CASTPGQDTEAFF. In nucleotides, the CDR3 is TGTGCCAGCACCCCCGGACAGGACACTGAAGCTTTCTTT.

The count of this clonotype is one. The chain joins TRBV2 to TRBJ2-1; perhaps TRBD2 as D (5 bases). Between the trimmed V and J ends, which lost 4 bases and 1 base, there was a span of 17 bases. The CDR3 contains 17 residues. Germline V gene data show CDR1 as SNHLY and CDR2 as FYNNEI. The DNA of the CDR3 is TGTGCCAGCAGTGGATCGTGGGGTGGCGGGTCCTACAATGAGCAGTTCTTC. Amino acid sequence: CASSGSWGGGSYNEQFF.

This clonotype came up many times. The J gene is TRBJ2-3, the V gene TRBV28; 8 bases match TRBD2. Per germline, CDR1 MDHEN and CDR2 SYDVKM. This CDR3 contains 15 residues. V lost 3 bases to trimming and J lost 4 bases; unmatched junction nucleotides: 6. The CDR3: CASSFERETPDTQYF. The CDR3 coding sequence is TGTGCCAGCAGTTTCGAGCGGGAGACCCCAGATACGCAGTATTTT.

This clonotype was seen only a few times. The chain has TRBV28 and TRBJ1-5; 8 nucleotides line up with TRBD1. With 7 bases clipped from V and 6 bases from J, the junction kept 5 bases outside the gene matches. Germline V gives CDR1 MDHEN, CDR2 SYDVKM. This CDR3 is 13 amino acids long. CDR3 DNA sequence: TGTGCCAGCATCCGACAGGGGATTCAGCCCCAGCATTTT. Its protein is CASIRQGIQPQHF.

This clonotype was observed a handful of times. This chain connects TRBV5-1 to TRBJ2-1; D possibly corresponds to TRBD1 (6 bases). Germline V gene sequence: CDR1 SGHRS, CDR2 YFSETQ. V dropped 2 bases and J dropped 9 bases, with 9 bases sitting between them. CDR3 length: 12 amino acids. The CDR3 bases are TGCGCCAGCAGCTTACAGGGCCCTGAGCAGTTCTTC. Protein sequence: CASSLQGPEQFF.

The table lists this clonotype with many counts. The CDR3 sequence: CASSLRDRDGYTF. In DNA form, the CDR3 reads TGTGCCAGCAGCTTGAGGGACAGGGATGGCTACACCTTC. The chain joins TRBV11-3 to TRBJ1-2, with 9 nucleotides matching TRBD1. V was pared by 3 bases and J by 6 bases, with 2 bases of the junction left unmatched. CDR1 is SGHNT and CDR2 is YENEEA in the germline V gene. The CDR3 has 13 amino acids.

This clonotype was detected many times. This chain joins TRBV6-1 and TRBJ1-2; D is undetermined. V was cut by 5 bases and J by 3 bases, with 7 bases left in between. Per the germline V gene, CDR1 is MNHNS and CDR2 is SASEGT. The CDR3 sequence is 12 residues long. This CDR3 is CASSSEHYGYTF. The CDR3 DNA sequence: TGTGCCAGCAGTTCGGAGCACTATGGCTACACCTTC.

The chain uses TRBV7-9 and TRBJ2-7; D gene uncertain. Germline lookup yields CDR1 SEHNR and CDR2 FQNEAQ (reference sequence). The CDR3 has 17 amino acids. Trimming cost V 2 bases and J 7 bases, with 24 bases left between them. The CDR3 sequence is CASSLLGGSGRPLEQYF. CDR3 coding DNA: TGTGCCAGCAGCTTATTAGGTGGCTCCGGCAGACCATTGGAGCAGTACTTC.

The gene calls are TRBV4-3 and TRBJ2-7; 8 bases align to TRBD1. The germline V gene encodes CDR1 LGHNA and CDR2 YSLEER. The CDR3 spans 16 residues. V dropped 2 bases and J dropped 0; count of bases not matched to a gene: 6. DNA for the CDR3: TGCGCCAGCAGCCAACGACAGGGGCGCTACTCCTACGAGCAGTACTTC. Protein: CASSQRQGRYSYEQYF.